The source of this T cell receptor beta chain is a study of PD-L1 blockade in urothelial cancer. Looking at the study overall: Men with urothelial cancer arising in the bladder made up most of the roughly 30 patients.

Here immunoSEQ multiplex PCR was the method, and the copy in TCRdb shows in-frame clones only, minus some. The data contain roughly 91,000 clones, over 65% of them seen just once; the ten biggest clones take up around an eighth. Time point given: pretreatment peripheral blood. Patients had urothelial carcinoma that was locally advanced or metastatic. Germline values: CDR1 LNHDA, CDR2 SQIVND (reference sequence). The CDR3 covers 16 residues. V dropped 2 bases and J dropped 5 bases, with 13 bases sitting between them. The source is a man aged 55 to 70 with urothelial cancer. The rearrangement joins TRBV19 to TRBJ1-6, with D hard to call. The sample was PBMCs, taken around atezolizumab (anti-PD-L1) treatment. The CDR3 reads CASSILRGPNNSPLHF. Written as DNA, the CDR3 is TGTGCCAGTAGTATACTTCGGGGTCCTAATAATTCACCCCTCCACTTT.